This TCR beta chain was sequenced for a study of T cells in Graves' hyperthyroidism and ophthalmopathy. This clonotype came up many times. The antigen is not known. Whole-study findings and limits: Most expanded thyroid clonotypes above 0.001 also appeared in blood.

Germline V CDR1 and CDR2: MDHEN, SYDVKM. The ends were cut back, 10 bases at V and 2 bases at J, with 14 bases in the middle. The CDR3 is 13 amino acids. Amplified TCR beta CDR3 regions came from RNA transcripts. HTBI primers were used for first-round RT-PCR of the TCR CDR3. From the multiplex PCR reads, TCRdb called clonotypes with MiXCR, one entry per CDR3 protein. Of 350,000 to 450,000 distinct CDR3 sequences listed, about 14% are singletons. This receptor was identified in a man over 45 with Graves' ophthalmopathy. Sequenced input: blood. The chain couples TRBV28 to TRBJ1-2; the D is unclear. CDR3 region: CAILPDGNYGYTF. The CDR3 nucleotides read TGTGCCATCTTACCGGACGGAAACTATGGCTACACCTTC.